Sequencing of this TCR beta chain was carried out in a study of early stage breast cancer tumors. This clone has just a few counts. From germline, CDR1 is SGHRS and CDR2 YFSETQ. The ends lost 3 bases at V and 4 bases at J; junction bases unmatched: 9. The CDR3 sequence is 15 residues long. Assay used: immunoSEQ multiplex PCR; TCRdb lists only in-frame clones, some missing. The sample holds fewer than 25,000 clones, about two thirds seen once. The sequencing sample was made of breast tumor tissue. The TCR comes from a person in their sixties with breast cancer. The rearrangement uses TRBV5-1 and TRBJ2-5; 7 bases match TRBD1. This chain's CDR3 is CASSSGQVARETQYF. The CDR3 DNA is TGCGCCAGCAGCTCAGGACAGGTAGCAAGAGAGACCCAGTACTTC.